One TCR beta chain is described in this entry. This sample was included in a study of cytomegalovirus exposure and HLA in healthy donors. TCRdb keeps only in-frame clones here, not all; method: immunoSEQ multiplex PCR. The sample lists 350,000 or so clones; roughly 85% were seen once. The junction had 5 bases not matched to a gene; V was cut back by 1 base and J by 5 bases. Germline assignment: CDR1 MGHRA and CDR2 YSYEKL. The CDR3 runs 15 residues. What was sequenced was PBMCs. The chain uses TRBV4-1 and TRBJ2-7, with 10 positions matching TRBD2. This TCR came from a woman aged 18-30 years in good health and CMV-seronegative. The CDR3 loop is CASSQVWLAGDEQYF. CDR3 bases: TGCGCCAGCAGCCAAGTATGGCTAGCGGGAGACGAGCAGTACTTC.